These 3 T cell receptor beta chains share one sample of origin, sequenced in a study of OX40 agonist ivuxolimab in advanced cancers. The protocol was immunoSEQ multiplex PCR, while the TCRdb copy is restricted to in-frame clones and leaves out a portion. The data hold about 50,000 clones, with around 85% observed a single time. This material consisted of CD4+ or CD8+ T cells sorted from blood, taken in a trial of the OX40 agonist ivuxolimab. These receptors were collected from an adult with an advanced solid tumor such as melanoma, head and neck, liver or kidney cancer.

This sequence joins TRBV18 and TRBJ1-1; no definite D call. The CDR3 has 14 residues. Germline CDR1 KGHSH, CDR2 LQKENI. V was trimmed by 1 base and J by 0 bases, leaving 6 bases between them. The CDR3 sequence is CASSPQGMNTEAFF. In DNA, the CDR3 is TGTGCCAGCTCACCACAGGGAATGAACACTGAAGCTTTCTTT.

The V and J genes are TRBV5-1 and TRBJ1-6; D call uncertain. The CDR3 totals 15 residues. V was pared by 0 bases and J by 10 bases, with 14 bases between. Germline CDR1 SGHRS, CDR2 YFSETQ. Written as DNA, the CDR3 is TGCGCCAGCAGCTTGGCCGGTGGGGAGGACTCACCCCTCCACTTT. Amino acids: CASSLAGGEDSPLHF.

V is TRBV5-6 and J is TRBJ1-1; D unclear. Germline CDR1 and CDR2: SGHDT and YYEEEE. CDR3 length: 12 residues. Trimming pared 2 bases from V and 0 bases from J, leaving 2 bases between. This CDR3 reads CASSFLNTEAFF. In DNA, the CDR3 is TGTGCCAGCAGCTTCTTGAACACTGAAGCTTTCTTT. The full variable domain, its missing parts supplied by reference TRBV5-6 and TRBJ1-1, is DAGVTQSPTHLIKTRGQQVTLRCSPKSGHDTVSWYQQALGQGPQFIFQYYEEEERQRGNFPDRFSGHQFPNYSSELNVNALLLGDSALYLCASSFLNTEAFFGQGTRLTVV.